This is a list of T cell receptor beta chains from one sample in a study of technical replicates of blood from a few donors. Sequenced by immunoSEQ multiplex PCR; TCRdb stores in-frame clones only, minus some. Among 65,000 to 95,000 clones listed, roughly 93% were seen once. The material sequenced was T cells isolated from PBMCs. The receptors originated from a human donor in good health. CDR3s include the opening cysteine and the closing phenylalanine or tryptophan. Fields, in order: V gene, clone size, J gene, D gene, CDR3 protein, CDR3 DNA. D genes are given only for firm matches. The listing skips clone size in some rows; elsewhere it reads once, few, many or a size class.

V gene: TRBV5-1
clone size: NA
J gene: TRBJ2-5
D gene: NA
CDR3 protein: CASSLQGSDETQYF
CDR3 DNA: TGCGCCAGCAGCTTGCAGGGGTCCGATGAGACCCAGTACTTC

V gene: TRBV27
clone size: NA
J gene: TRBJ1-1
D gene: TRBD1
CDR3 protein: CASSWTGRTEAFF
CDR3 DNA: TGTGCCAGCAGTTGGACAGGGAGGACTGAAGCTTTCTTT

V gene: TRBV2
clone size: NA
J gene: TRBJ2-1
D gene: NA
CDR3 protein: CASSDRANEQFF
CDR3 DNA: TGTGCCAGCAGTGACAGGGCGAATGAGCAGTTCTTC

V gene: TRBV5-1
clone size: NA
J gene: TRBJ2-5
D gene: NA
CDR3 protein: CASSLQREETQYF
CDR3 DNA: TGCGCCAGCAGCTTGCAGCGGGAAGAGACCCAGTACTTC

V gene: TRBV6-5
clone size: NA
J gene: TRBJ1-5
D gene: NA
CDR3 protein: CASSYVQGQPQHF
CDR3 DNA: TGTGCCAGCAGTTACGTGCAGGGGCAGCCCCAGCATTTT

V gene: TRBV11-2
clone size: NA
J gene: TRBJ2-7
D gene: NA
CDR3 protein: CASSSAENRVWSYEQYF
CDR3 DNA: TGTGCCAGCAGCTCCGCAGAGAACAGGGTGTGGAGCTACGAGCAGTACTTC

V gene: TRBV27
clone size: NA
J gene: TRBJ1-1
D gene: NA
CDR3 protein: CASSLGGGTEAFF
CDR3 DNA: TGTGCCAGCAGTTTAGGGGGAGGGACTGAAGCTTTCTTT

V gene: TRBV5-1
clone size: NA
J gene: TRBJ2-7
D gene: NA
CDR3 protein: CASSSSSGRAYEQYF
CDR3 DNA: TGCGCCAGCAGCTCCTCCTCCGGCAGGGCCTACGAGCAGTACTTC

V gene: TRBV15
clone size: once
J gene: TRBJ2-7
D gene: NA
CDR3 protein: CATSSLDSSYEQYF
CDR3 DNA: TGTGCCACCAGCAGCTTAGACAGCTCCTACGAGCAGTACTTC

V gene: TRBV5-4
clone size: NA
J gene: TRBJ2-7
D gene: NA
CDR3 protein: CASSPTRTGYEQYF
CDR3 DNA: TGTGCCAGCAGCCCTACCCGGACTGGCTACGAGCAGTACTTC

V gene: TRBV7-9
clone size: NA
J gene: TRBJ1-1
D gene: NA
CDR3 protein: CASSRRDTEAFF
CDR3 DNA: TGTGCCAGCAGCCGCCGGGACACTGAAGCTTTCTTT

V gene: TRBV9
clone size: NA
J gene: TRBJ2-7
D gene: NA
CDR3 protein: CASSAGGGASYEQYF
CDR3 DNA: TGTGCCAGCAGCGCGGGAGGGGGCGCCTCCTACGAGCAGTACTTC

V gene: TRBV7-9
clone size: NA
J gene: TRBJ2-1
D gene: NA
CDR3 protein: CASSFTGTAEQFF
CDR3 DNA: TGTGCCAGCAGCTTCACAGGGACCGCTGAGCAGTTCTTC

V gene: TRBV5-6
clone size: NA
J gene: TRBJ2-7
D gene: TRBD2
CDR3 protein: CASSLFRTSGGNEQYF
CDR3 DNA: TGTGCCAGCAGCTTGTTTAGGACTAGCGGGGGGAACGAGCAGTACTTC

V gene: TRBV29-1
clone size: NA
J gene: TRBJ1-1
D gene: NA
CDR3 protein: CSAEAPEVNTEAFF
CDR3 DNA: TGCAGCGCAGAAGCGCCAGAAGTGAACACTGAAGCTTTCTTT

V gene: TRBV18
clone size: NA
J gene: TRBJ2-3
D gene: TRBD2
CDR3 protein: CASSPLAGSDTQYF
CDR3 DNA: TGTGCCAGCTCACCACTAGCGGGGTCAGATACGCAGTATTTT

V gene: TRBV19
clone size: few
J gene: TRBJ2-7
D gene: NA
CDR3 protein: CASSSFLGFSYEQYF
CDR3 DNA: TGTGCCAGTAGTAGTTTCCTCGGGTTCTCCTACGAGCAGTACTTC

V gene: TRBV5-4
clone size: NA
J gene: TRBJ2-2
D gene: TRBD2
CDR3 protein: CASSWGLAGNTGELFF
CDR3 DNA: TGTGCCAGCAGCTGGGGACTAGCGGGTAACACCGGGGAGCTGTTTTTT

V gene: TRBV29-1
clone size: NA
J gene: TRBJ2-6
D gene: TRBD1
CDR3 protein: CSVEVGQLASGANVLTF
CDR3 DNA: TGCAGCGTTGAAGTGGGACAGCTTGCTTCTGGGGCCAACGTCCTGACTTTC

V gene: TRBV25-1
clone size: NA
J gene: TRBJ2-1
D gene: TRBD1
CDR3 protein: CASSELRGTGYINEQFF
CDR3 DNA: TGTGCCAGCAGTGAATTGAGAGGGACAGGGTACATCAATGAGCAGTTCTTC

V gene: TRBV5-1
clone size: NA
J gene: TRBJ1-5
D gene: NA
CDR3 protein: CASSPNGQGQPQHF
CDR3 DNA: TGCGCCAGCAGCCCAAATGGGCAGGGACAGCCCCAGCATTTT

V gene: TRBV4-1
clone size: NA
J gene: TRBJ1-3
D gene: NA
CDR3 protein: CASSLPGGSSGNTIYF
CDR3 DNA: TGCGCCAGCAGCCTCCCTGGAGGTAGCTCTGGAAACACCATATATTTT

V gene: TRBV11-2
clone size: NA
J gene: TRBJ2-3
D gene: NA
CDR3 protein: CASNLWASEGDTQYF
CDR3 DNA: TGTGCCAGCAATCTATGGGCTAGCGAGGGGGATACGCAGTATTTT

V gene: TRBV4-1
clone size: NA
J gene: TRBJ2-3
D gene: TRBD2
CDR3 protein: CASSQDRGVSGRARGDTQYF
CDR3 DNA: TGCGCCAGCAGCCAAGATAGAGGCGTGAGCGGGAGGGCCCGGGGAGATACGCAGTATTTT

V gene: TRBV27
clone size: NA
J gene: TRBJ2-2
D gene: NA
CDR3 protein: CASSLGLSGQRSGELFF
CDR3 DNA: TGTGCCAGCAGTTTAGGTCTGTCAGGGCAAAGGTCCGGGGAGCTGTTTTTT

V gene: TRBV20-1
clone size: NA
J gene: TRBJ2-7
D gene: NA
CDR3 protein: CSIGYYEQYF
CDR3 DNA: TGCAGTATCGGTTACTACGAGCAGTACTTC

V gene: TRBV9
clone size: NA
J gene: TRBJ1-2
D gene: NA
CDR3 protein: CASSPSGGGAYGYTF
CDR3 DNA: TGTGCCAGCAGCCCATCCGGGGGGGGCGCGTATGGCTACACCTTC

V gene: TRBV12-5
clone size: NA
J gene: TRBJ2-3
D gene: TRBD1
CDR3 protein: CASGSTGKGLNSSDTQYF
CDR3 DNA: TGTGCTAGTGGTTCGACAGGGAAGGGCCTAAACAGCTCAGATACGCAGTATTTT

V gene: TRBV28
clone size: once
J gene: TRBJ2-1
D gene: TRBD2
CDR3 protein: CASSWGLAELFYNEQFF
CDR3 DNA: TGTGCCAGCAGTTGGGGACTAGCGGAGCTCTTCTACAATGAGCAGTTCTTC

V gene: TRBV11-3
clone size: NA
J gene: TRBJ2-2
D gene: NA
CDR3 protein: CASSPSGNANTGELFF
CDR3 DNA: TGTGCCAGCAGCCCAAGCGGAAATGCGAACACCGGGGAGCTGTTTTTT

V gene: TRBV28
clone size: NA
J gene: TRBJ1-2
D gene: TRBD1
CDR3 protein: CASNEDRVDYGYTF
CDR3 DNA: TGTGCCAGCAACGAAGACAGGGTCGACTATGGCTACACCTTC

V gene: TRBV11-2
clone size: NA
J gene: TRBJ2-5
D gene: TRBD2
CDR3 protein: CASSLPRLAGGRKETQYF
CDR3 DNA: TGTGCCAGCAGCTTACCCCGACTAGCGGGAGGTCGGAAAGAGACCCAGTACTTC

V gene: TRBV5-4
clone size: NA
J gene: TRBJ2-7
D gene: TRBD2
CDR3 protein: CASSLEPSGNYEQYF
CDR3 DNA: TGTGCCAGCAGCTTGGAGCCTAGCGGGAACTACGAGCAGTACTTC

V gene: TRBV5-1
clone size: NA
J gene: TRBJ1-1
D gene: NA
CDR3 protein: CASSLAQGTGTEAFF
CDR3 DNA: TGCGCCAGCAGCTTGGCCCAGGGAACTGGAACTGAAGCTTTCTTT

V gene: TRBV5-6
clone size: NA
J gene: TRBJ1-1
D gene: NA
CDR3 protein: CASSFRFMNTEAFF
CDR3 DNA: TGTGCCAGCAGCTTTCGTTTTATGAACACTGAAGCTTTCTTT